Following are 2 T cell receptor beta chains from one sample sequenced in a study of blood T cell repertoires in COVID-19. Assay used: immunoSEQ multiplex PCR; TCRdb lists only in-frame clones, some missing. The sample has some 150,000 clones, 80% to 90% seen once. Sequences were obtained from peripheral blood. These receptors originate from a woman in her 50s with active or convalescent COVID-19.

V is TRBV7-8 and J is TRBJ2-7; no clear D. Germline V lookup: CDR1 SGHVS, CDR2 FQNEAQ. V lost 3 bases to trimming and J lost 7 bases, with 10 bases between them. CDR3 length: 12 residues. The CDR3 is CASSFDSLEQYF. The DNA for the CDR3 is TGTGCCAGCAGCTTCGACTCTTTGGAGCAGTACTTC.

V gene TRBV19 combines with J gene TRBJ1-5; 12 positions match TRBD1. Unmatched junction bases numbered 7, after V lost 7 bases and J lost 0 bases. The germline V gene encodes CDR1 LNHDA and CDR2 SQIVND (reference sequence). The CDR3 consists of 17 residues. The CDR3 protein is CASTGTGGQSSNQPQHF. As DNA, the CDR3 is TGTGCCAGTACCGGGACAGGGGGCCAATCTAGCAATCAGCCCCAGCATTTT.